The 20 T cell receptor beta chains listed next were all sequenced from one sample in a study of radiation and T cells in renal cell carcinoma. Stated treatment: treatment-naive control, cytoreductive nephrectomy. Method: immunoSEQ multiplex PCR; TCRdb's copy keeps in-frame clones and lacks some. This sample yields 18,000 or so clones, of which approximately 62% are seen a single time; 33% belongs to the top ten. The source material was tumor tissue, sampled from a patient whose treatment was nephrectomy without radiotherapy. The receptor set was obtained from a man between 50 and 59 years old with renal cell carcinoma.

About this clone: A junction end diverges from the germline sequence, so it may reflect a read error. The chain recombines TRBV7-7 with TRBJ2-3; 8 bases fit TRBD1. Germline CDR1 reads SSHAT; CDR2 reads FNYEAQ (reference sequence). There are 16 residues in the CDR3. The CDR3 bases are TGTGCTAGCAGCCTAAAACAGGGGGTGAACACAGATACGCAGTATTTT. Translated, it gives CASSLKQGVNTDTQYF.

The rearrangement joins TRBV30 to TRBJ1-6; D not certain. Germline values: CDR1 GTSNPN, CDR2 SVGIG (reference sequence). Between the trimmed V and J ends, which lost 0 bases and 9 bases, there was a span of 6 bases. This CDR3 is built from 12 residues. CDR3 sequence: CAWSVSPSPLHF. Written as DNA, the CDR3 is TGTGCCTGGAGTGTATCCCCTTCACCCCTCCACTTT.

The CDR3 nucleotides are TGTGCCAGCAGTCCACAAGAGACCCAGTACTTC. The encoded protein is CASSPQETQYF. V usage is TRBV2 and J usage is TRBJ2-5, with D unclear. Trimming pared 5 bases from V and 2 bases from J, leaving 3 bases between. Germline V gives CDR1 SNHLY, CDR2 FYNNEI. This CDR3 region has 11 residues.

The gene calls are TRBV4-2 and TRBJ2-6; a weak D match, TRBD1 (6 bases). Germline CDR1 LGHNA, CDR2 YNFKEQ. The CDR3 spans 14 residues. Trimming removed 5 bases from V and 4 bases from J, with 9 bases in between. The CDR3 DNA sequence: TGTGCCAGCAGCTCAGGGGCCGGGGCCAACGTCCTGACTTTC. Its protein is CASSSGAGANVLTF.

The genes are TRBV7-9 and TRBJ1-1; D is ambiguous. CDR3 length: 13 amino acids. The V end was cut by 5 bases, the J end by 1 base, with 8 bases between. Per the germline V gene, CDR1 is SEHNR and CDR2 is FQNEAQ (reference sequence). CDR3 DNA: TGTGCCAGCAGCAACCCCGGGAACACTGAAGCTTTCTTT. Translation gives CASSNPGNTEAFF.

This clone is classed as medium-sized. This chain connects TRBV5-5 to TRBJ1-1; TRBD1 is a possible D gene (6 bases). Germline CDR1 is SGHKS and CDR2 is YYEKEE (reference sequence). V was shortened by 4 bases and J by 1 base, with 20 bases between the two germline ends. There are 17 residues in the CDR3. CDR3 sequence reads: CASSRLPQGAANTEAFF. CDR3 coding DNA: TGTGCCAGCAGCCGGTTACCACAGGGAGCAGCGAACACTGAAGCTTTCTTT.

This clone appeared a few times. The V call is TRBV29-1, the J call TRBJ2-7; no clear D gene. Trimming left V 5 bases short and J 6 bases short, with 14 bases between. Germline CDR1 reads SQVTM; CDR2 reads ANQGSEA. The CDR3 covers 12 residues. The CDR3 sequence: CSVQLGPLEQYF. In DNA, the CDR3 is TGCAGCGTTCAACTCGGGCCCCTCGAGCAGTACTTC.

This chain uses TRBV9 with TRBJ1-4; D not certain. V was shortened by 0 bases and J by 4 bases, with 10 bases between the two germline ends. Germline CDR1 reads SGDLS; CDR2 reads YYNGEE. The CDR3 has 15 amino acids. CDR3 residues: CASSVGHGNNEKLFF. The CDR3 DNA follows: TGTGCCAGCAGCGTAGGTCACGGCAATAATGAAAAACTGTTTTTT.

The chain employs TRBV30 and TRBJ1-6; D is uncertain. CDR3 length equals 13 residues. Germline lookup yields CDR1 GTSNPN and CDR2 SVGIG (reference sequence). V gave up 0 bases and J gave up 9 bases, with 9 bases separating them. CDR3 nucleotides: TGTGCCTGGAGTGTAGCCGATCGTTCACCCCTCCACTTT. It is translated as CAWSVADRSPLHF.

This clone was found a few times. The chain has TRBV7-8 and TRBJ1-1; D not resolved. This CDR3 is 13 amino acids long. Germline CDR1 reads SGHVS; CDR2 reads FQNEAQ. Trimming stripped 1 base from V and 5 bases from J, with 8 bases between. CDR3 amino acids: CASSLGSQTEAFF. CDR3 DNA sequence: TGTGCCAGCAGCTTAGGTTCACAGACTGAAGCTTTCTTT.

V is TRBV18 and J is TRBJ1-1, with a weak D call TRBD1 (5 bases). This CDR3 spans 14 amino acids. V was trimmed by 3 bases and J by 3 bases, leaving 11 bases between them. The V gene's germline CDR1 is KGHSH and CDR2 LQKENI. The DNA of the CDR3 is TGTGCCAGCTCACCCGGGACTTGGGACACTGAAGCTTTCTTT. Encoded protein: CASSPGTWDTEAFF.

The CDR3 reads CASGLAGDRGSYEQYF. CDR3 sequence (DNA): TGTGCTAGTGGTTTGGCGGGGGACAGGGGCTCCTACGAGCAGTACTTC. The chain carries TRBV12-5 and TRBJ2-7; 10 positions match TRBD1. The CDR3 loop spans 16 amino acids. Looked up from germline, CDR1 is LGHNT and CDR2 is FRNRAP. V lost 1 base to trimming and J lost 0 bases; unmatched junction nucleotides: 3.

The chain has TRBV27 and TRBJ2-7, with a weak D call TRBD1 (5 bases). V lost 5 bases and J 9 bases, leaving 17 bases between the germline ends. The germline V gene encodes CDR1 MNHEY and CDR2 SMNVEV (reference sequence). CDR3 length: 13 residues. CDR3 loop: CASSPFATVGQYF. The CDR3 nucleotides are TGTGCCAGCAGTCCCTTTGCGACAGTCGGGCAGTACTTC.

As to this clone: At one end, the junction sequence differs from germline, possibly due to a read error. This chain uses TRBV7-8 with TRBJ1-5; 12 bases line up with TRBD1. The CDR3 is 15 amino acids. The germline gives CDR1 SGHVS, CDR2 FQNEAQ. The CDR3 spells CASSPGTGGNQPQHF. For the CDR3, the DNA is TGTGCCAGCAGCCCAGGGACAGGGGGCAACCAGCCCCAGCATTTT.

The chain joins TRBV19 to TRBJ1-1; D gene ambiguous. CDR1 and CDR2 (germline): LNHDA, SQIVND (reference sequence). The V gene lost 2 bases and the J gene lost 4 bases, with 11 bases spanning the gap. The CDR3 length is 14 residues. The CDR3 nucleotides are TGTGCCAGTAGTATAAGGCACTTCCTCACTGAAGCTTTCTTT. Translation: CASSIRHFLTEAFF.

The CDR3 is CASSQDSSNTEAFF. The CDR3 nucleotides read TGTGCCAGCAGCCAGGACAGTTCGAACACTGAAGCTTTCTTT. This chain connects TRBV7-6 to TRBJ1-1, with TRBD1 as a possible D gene (6 bases). CDR3 length: 14 residues. Germline assignment: CDR1 SGHVS and CDR2 FNYEAQ. V was pared by 5 bases and J by 1 base, with 11 bases between.

This clone was detected a few times. This chain connects TRBV7-2 to TRBJ1-1; 7 bases are shared with TRBD1. CDR1 is SGHTA and CDR2 is FQGNSA in the germline V gene. J gave up 4 bases and V 7 bases, and 9 bases lay outside the gene matches. This CDR3 comprises 14 residues. The CDR3 protein is CASIKGAGGTEAFF. CDR3 nucleotide sequence: TGTGCCAGCATCAAGGGGGCTGGGGGCACTGAAGCTTTCTTT.

This clone was found a few times. The chain employs TRBV6-5 and TRBJ1-2; 7 bases line up with TRBD1. Unmatched junction bases numbered 5, after V lost 2 bases and J lost 8 bases. Germline V gives CDR1 MNHEY, CDR2 SVGAGI. This CDR3 has 13 amino acids. The CDR3 sequence: CASSYGNRGGYTF. CDR3 DNA sequence: TGTGCCAGCAGTTACGGGAACAGGGGCGGCTACACCTTC.

A few counts support this clone. The gene calls are TRBV19 and TRBJ1-1; D unresolved. The V gene lost 3 bases and the J gene lost 5 bases, with 7 bases spanning the gap. Germline V gene lookup returns CDR1 LNHDA and CDR2 SQIVND (reference sequence). This CDR3 comprises 12 residues. The CDR3 nucleotides read TGTGCCAGTAGTATGGCCCCGACTGAAGCTTTCTTT. This encodes CASSMAPTEAFF.

This clone was counted only a few times. V gene TRBV2 combines with J gene TRBJ1-2; D unresolved. Between the trimmed V and J ends, which lost 6 bases and 3 bases, there was a span of 8 bases. CDR1 and CDR2 (germline): SNHLY, FYNNEI. The CDR3 spans 12 residues. CDR3: CASSIGYYGYTF. DNA for the CDR3: TGTGCCAGCAGCATAGGGTACTATGGCTACACCTTC.